The 11 T cell receptor beta chains below come from one sample, sequenced in a study of T cell responses to AZD1222 COVID-19 vaccine. Generated by immunoSEQ multiplex PCR, the TCRdb table keeps only in-frame clones and is missing some. The sample lists 130,000 to 150,000 clones, 80% to 90% seen once, with 4.5% to 6.5% in the top ten. This material consisted of peripheral blood, taken on day 0 of AZD1222 vaccination. The receptors come from an adult in good health.

V and J are TRBV28 and TRBJ1-2; 8 bases match TRBD1. The CDR3 has 13 residues. V shed 6 bases and J 4 bases; nucleotides not matched to a gene: 4. Germline CDR1 and CDR2: MDHEN and SYDVKM. Here the CDR3 DNA reads TGTGCCAGCAGGACAGGGGTGGCCTATGGCTACACCTTC. This encodes CASRTGVAYGYTF.

About this clone: The germline gene is not matched at one end of the junction; a read error may be the cause. The genes are TRBV2 and TRBJ1-1; D remains unclear. CDR1 is SNHLY and CDR2 is FYNNEI in the germline V gene. This CDR3 region has 11 residues. CDR3 sequence reads: CASREGTEAFF. The CDR3 nucleotides read TGTGCCAGCAGGGAAGGCACTGAAGCTTTCTTT.

The V and J genes are TRBV19 and TRBJ2-7; D is tentatively TRBD1 or TRBD2 (5 bases each). This CDR3 spans 15 amino acids. Trimming cost V 1 base and J 2 bases, with 12 bases left between them. Germline V gene sequence: CDR1 LNHDA, CDR2 SQIVND (reference sequence). The CDR3 loop is CASSIVGAAAYEQYF. In DNA form, the CDR3 reads TGTGCCAGTAGTATAGTCGGGGCGGCAGCCTACGAGCAGTACTTC.

In DNA, the CDR3 is TGTGCCAGCAGCCCTGCCGGGCTCACAGATACGCAGTATTTT. It is translated as CASSPAGLTDTQYF. This rearrangement joins TRBV7-2 to TRBJ2-3; D not certain. This CDR3 comprises 14 residues. Trimming took 5 bases from V and 2 from J, leaving 11 bases between them. Germline assignment: CDR1 SGHTA and CDR2 FQGNSA.

The rearrangement joins TRBV28 to TRBJ2-7; TRBD1 agrees at 8 bases. This CDR3 contains 15 residues. V was pared by 5 bases and J by 3 bases, with 9 bases of the junction left unmatched. Germline CDR1 reads MDHEN; CDR2 reads SYDVKM. The CDR3 spells CASSLLGQGLYEQYF. In DNA form, the CDR3 reads TGTGCCAGCAGTCTCTTAGGACAGGGCCTCTACGAGCAGTACTTC. Full variable domain (remainder filled in from reference TRBV28 and TRBJ2-7): DVKVTQSSRYLVKRTGEKVFLECVQDMDHENMFWYRQDPGLGLRLIYFSYDVKMKEKGDIPEGYSVSREKKERFSLILESASTNQTSMYLCASSLLGQGLYEQYFGPGTRLTVT.

The chain couples TRBV12-3 or TRBV12-4 to TRBJ2-7; 8 bases map to TRBD2. This CDR3 has 13 amino acids. V shed 3 bases, J shed 6 bases, and the junction held 4 bases outside the gene matches. DNA for the CDR3: TGTGCCAGCAGTTTGGAGCGGGAGACCGAGCAGTACTTC. It translates to CASSLERETEQYF.

The rearrangement uses TRBV24-1 and TRBJ1-2; TRBD1 matches 7 bases. Trimming removed 5 bases from V and 5 bases from J; junction bases left unmatched: 10. The germline gives CDR1 KGHDR, CDR2 SFDVKD. This CDR3 has 15 residues. CDR3 residues: CATSVSGTASYGYTF. The CDR3 nucleotides are TGTGCCACCAGTGTTTCCGGGACAGCTTCTTATGGCTACACCTTC.

This clone was detected only a few times. CDR3: CASSLVAGGGYTF. The CDR3 bases are TGTGCCAGCAGTTTAGTCGCCGGCGGGGGCTACACCTTC. The gene calls are TRBV28 and TRBJ1-2; no definite D call. The CDR3 length is 13 residues. Trimming stripped 2 bases from V and 8 bases from J, with 12 bases between. Germline lookup yields CDR1 MDHEN and CDR2 SYDVKM.

V is TRBV7-8 and J is TRBJ2-1; 11 bases agree with TRBD2. Germline CDR1 and CDR2: SGHVS and FQNEAQ. J was trimmed by 12 bases and V by 2 bases; bases with no gene match: 9. The CDR3 runs 15 residues. CDR3 bases: TGTGCCAGCAGCTTACTGACTAGCGGGGCTGGCGGGCAGTTCTTC. Translating gives CASSLLTSGAGGQFF.

This clone was observed a few times. This chain connects TRBV4-1 to TRBJ1-5; possibly TRBD1 for D (6 bases). V was clipped by 4 bases and J by 7 bases, with 17 bases between them. The CDR3 spans 15 residues. Germline CDR1 MGHRA, CDR2 YSYEKL. CDR3 sequence: CASSLWGGSEQPQHF. DNA of the CDR3: TGCGCCAGCAGCCTTTGGGGGGGCTCGGAGCAGCCCCAGCATTTT.

The CDR3 loop is CASSDRTENEQFF. The CDR3 DNA is TGTGCCAGCAGCGATCGGACTGAGAATGAGCAGTTCTTC. The chain combines TRBV11-3 with TRBJ2-1, with D possibly matching TRBD2 (5 bases). This CDR3 is 13 amino acids long. CDR1 and CDR2 from the germline V gene are SGHNT and YENEEA. V lost 5 bases and J lost 7, with 12 bases in between.